This entry features one TCR beta chain sequence. The CDR3 spans 13 residues. V lost 6 bases to trimming and J lost 11 bases, with 16 bases between them. CDR1 and CDR2 (germline): SGHDN, FVKESK. From 400 to 500 ng total RNA, TCR beta cDNA was generated with a primer in the constant region. Slightly modified ARM-PCR served as the procedure for the TCR beta libraries. These libraries came from three rounds of nested multiplex PCR. Forward primers for TRBV1-TRBV30 and a C-beta reverse primer served the first two PCR rounds, at around 11 cycles each. Each CDR3 protein gets one entry after TCRdb re-called the multiplex PCR reads with MiXCR. The table records 100,000 to 150,000 distinct CDR3 sequences, roughly three fifths of them present only once. From unsorted bulk tissue weighing roughly 19-32 mg, DNA and RNA were co-extracted. Primary liver carcinomas in the patients were surgically resected. This sample is part of a study of tumor-infiltrating lymphocytes in primary liver carcinoma.

This clonotype was obtained from an older woman with primary liver carcinoma and hepatitis B virus infection. The sequencing sample was made of liver tumor tissue from sampling region 3. Noted subset: tumor region T3, left-lateral pole. The genes are TRBV14 and TRBJ2-2; a possible D gene is TRBD1 (6 bases). The CDR3, as DNA: TGTGCCAGCAGACGGGCACGGACAGAAGAGCTGTTTTTT. Encoded protein: CASRRARTEELFF.